This T cell receptor (beta chain) came from a study of shared clonotypes between healthy human individuals. V dropped 6 bases and J dropped 2 bases, with 19 bases sitting between them. This CDR3 comprises 16 residues. Germline assignment: CDR1 SGDLS and CDR2 YYNGEE. Using immunoSEQ multiplex PCR, the repertoire was profiled, and TCRdb retains in-frame clones only, with some absent. The data show about 2.4 million clones, just over 90% seen once. The chain has TRBV9 and TRBJ2-3; tentative D call: TRBD2 (5 bases). This receptor was taken from a man younger than 35 in good health. Sequenced material: naive CD4+ T cells sorted from blood. Specified subset: CD45RA+ positively selected. This CDR3 is CASTSSGGTFTDTQYF. The CDR3 nucleotides read TGTGCCAGCACCTCCAGCGGCGGAACCTTCACAGATACGCAGTATTTT.